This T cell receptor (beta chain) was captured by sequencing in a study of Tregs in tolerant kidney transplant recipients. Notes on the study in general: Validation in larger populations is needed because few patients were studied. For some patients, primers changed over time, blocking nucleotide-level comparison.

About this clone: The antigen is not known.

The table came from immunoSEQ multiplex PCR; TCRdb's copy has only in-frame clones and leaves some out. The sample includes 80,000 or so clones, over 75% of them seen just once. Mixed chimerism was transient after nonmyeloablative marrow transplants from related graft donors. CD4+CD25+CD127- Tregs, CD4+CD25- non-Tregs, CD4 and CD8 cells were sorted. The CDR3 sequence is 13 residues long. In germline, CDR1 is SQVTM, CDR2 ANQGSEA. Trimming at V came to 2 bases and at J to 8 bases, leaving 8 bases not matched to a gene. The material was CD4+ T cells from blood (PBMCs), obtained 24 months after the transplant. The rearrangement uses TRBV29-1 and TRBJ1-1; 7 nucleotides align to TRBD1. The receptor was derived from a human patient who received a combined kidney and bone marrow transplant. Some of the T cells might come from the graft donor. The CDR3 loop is CSVERTGEGEAFF. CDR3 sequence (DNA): TGCAGCGTTGAAAGGACAGGTGAAGGGGAAGCTTTCTTT.